Below, 32 T cell receptor beta chains from the same sample are listed, as sequenced in a study of blood T cell repertoires in COVID-19. The repertoire was sequenced with immunoSEQ multiplex PCR; TCRdb's copy has only in-frame clones and lacks some. The sample includes 200,000 to 250,000 clones, 88% seen only once; the top ten take roughly a sixth. What was sequenced was peripheral blood. The receptors were sampled from a man between 45 and 60 years old with COVID-19, enrolled during active disease.

V is TRBV15 and J is TRBJ2-7; tentatively, D is TRBD1 (7 bases). Germline V lookup: CDR1 LNHNV, CDR2 YYDKDF (reference sequence). The CDR3 is 14 amino acids. The ends were cut back, 3 bases at V and 4 bases at J, with 13 bases in the middle. CDR3 in DNA: TGTGCCACCAGCAGGGAGGGGGCGGGATACGAGCAGTACTTC. This codes for CATSREGAGYEQYF.

This chain connects TRBV7-9 to TRBJ2-5; tentatively, D is TRBD1 (6 bases). Per germline, CDR1 SEHNR and CDR2 FQNEAQ (reference sequence). Trimming shortened V by 2 bases and J by 9 bases, and 19 bases separated the two germline ends. The CDR3 consists of 15 residues. The CDR3 DNA sequence: TGTGCCAGCAGCTTAACAACAGGGCAGGGGTCGGCCCAGTACTTC. Translating it yields CASSLTTGQGSAQYF.

V is TRBV6-4 and J is TRBJ2-3; 7 nucleotides align to TRBD2. V dropped 6 bases and J dropped 2; count of bases not matched to a gene: 5. There are 14 residues in the CDR3. Germline loops: CDR1 MRHNA, CDR2 SNTAGT. CDR3 coding DNA: TGTGCCAGCAGCCCTAGCGGTACCACAGATACGCAGTATTTT. This gives the protein CASSPSGTTDTQYF.

The V and J genes are TRBV28 and TRBJ1-6; D is unclear. This CDR3 is 15 amino acids long. With 1 base removed from V and 5 bases from J, the gap between germline ends came to 9 bases. Germline V gene lookup returns CDR1 MDHEN and CDR2 SYDVKM. This chain's CDR3 is CASSLSSGNNSPLHF. In nucleotides, the CDR3 is TGTGCCAGCAGTTTATCATCAGGCAATAATTCACCCCTCCACTTT.

The chain recombines TRBV6-5 with TRBJ1-3; no firm D call. This CDR3 has 14 residues. Between the trimmed V and J ends, which lost 5 bases and 1 base, there was a span of 9 bases. Germline V gene lookup returns CDR1 MNHEY and CDR2 SVGAGI. The CDR3 reads CASSRAGSGNTIYF. The CDR3 DNA follows: TGTGCCAGCAGTCGAGCAGGTTCTGGAAACACCATATATTTT.

The chain has TRBV18 and TRBJ1-2, with 7 nucleotides matching TRBD1. This CDR3 is built from 13 residues. CDR1 is KGHSH, CDR2 LQKENI, per germline. With V trimmed by 3 bases and J by 6 bases, 4 bases remained unmatched. CDR3 residues: CASSPGTVHGYTF. The CDR3 DNA is TGTGCCAGCTCACCGGGGACAGTCCATGGCTACACCTTC.

CDR3 sequence reads: CASSGGSRESSYNEQFF. For the CDR3, the DNA is TGCGCCAGCAGCGGGGGCTCCAGAGAGAGCTCCTACAATGAGCAGTTCTTC. V usage is TRBV5-1 and J usage is TRBJ2-1; possible D gene TRBD1, 6 bases. Trimming removed 4 bases from V and 0 bases from J, with 17 bases in between. CDR1 and CDR2 (germline): SGHRS, YFSETQ. The CDR3 totals 17 residues.

This chain uses TRBV7-6 with TRBJ2-3; a weak D match, TRBD1 (6 bases). V was clipped by 4 bases and J by 4 bases, with 12 bases between them. CDR3 length: 14 residues. In germline, CDR1 is SGHVS, CDR2 FNYEAQ. The CDR3 is CASSSITGSDTQYF. CDR3 nucleotide sequence: TGTGCCAGCAGCTCTATTACAGGGTCAGATACGCAGTATTTT.

V usage is TRBV18 and J usage is TRBJ2-1; 8 bases map to TRBD2. Per the germline V gene, CDR1 is KGHSH and CDR2 is LQKENI. With 3 bases clipped from V and 4 bases from J, the junction kept 5 bases outside the gene matches. The CDR3 sequence is 15 residues long. The CDR3 DNA reads TGTGCCAGCTCACCTTTAGCGGGACTTTACAATGAGCAGTTCTTC. As protein: CASSPLAGLYNEQFF.

The rearrangement joins TRBV29-1 to TRBJ2-3; TRBD2 agrees at 7 bases. J lost 0 bases, V lost 2 bases, and 11 bases had no gene match. Germline values: CDR1 SQVTM, CDR2 ANQGSEA. The CDR3 runs 17 residues. CDR3 amino acids: CSVEKRKTSRSTDTQYF. The CDR3 region has the DNA TGCAGCGTTGAAAAGAGGAAGACTAGCAGAAGCACAGATACGCAGTATTTT.

This clone was detected once. The CDR3 sequence is CASSPFAGGSQETQYF. CDR3 nucleotides: TGTGCCAGCTCACCCTTCGCGGGGGGTTCCCAAGAGACCCAGTACTTC. The rearrangement joins TRBV18 to TRBJ2-5; 8 bases are a match to TRBD2. This CDR3 contains 16 residues. Germline assignment: CDR1 KGHSH and CDR2 LQKENI. The V segment lost 3 bases and the J segment 1 base; nucleotides outside the gene matches: 7.

CDR3 loop: CATSREGGAAGELFF. CDR3 DNA sequence: TGTGCCACCAGCAGAGAAGGGGGGGCGGCCGGGGAGCTGTTTTTT. This chain connects TRBV15 to TRBJ2-2, with D maybe TRBD2 (7 bases). This CDR3 comprises 15 residues. The V gene's germline CDR1 is LNHNV and CDR2 YYDKDF (reference sequence). The V and J ends lost 0 bases and 6 bases respectively, with 11 bases between them.

In this sample, this clone turned up a few times. The rearrangement links TRBV21-1 to TRBJ2-6; TRBD1 was called by the table and not checked on the DNA. TRBV21-1 constitutes a pseudogene. The CDR3 covers 18 residues. CDR3 DNA sequence: TGTGCCAGCAGCAAAGCGAGTCCCAGGGGGACTGGGGCCAACGTCCTGACTTTC. Protein: CASSKASPRGTGANVLTF.

The chain uses TRBV5-4 and TRBJ2-7, with a tentative D call TRBD2 (7 bases). Deletions cut 1 base from V and 0 bases from J, with 8 bases between. CDR3 size: 14 residues. Germline CDR1 SGHNT, CDR2 YYREEE (reference sequence). The DNA for the CDR3 is TGTGCCAGCAGCTTGAGGGGGGGCTCCTACGAGCAGTACTTC. Its protein product is CASSLRGGSYEQYF.

The chain recombines TRBV19 with TRBJ2-7, with D maybe TRBD2 (6 bases). V lost 1 base and J lost 2, with 12 bases in between. CDR1 and CDR2 (germline): LNHDA, SQIVND (reference sequence). CDR3 length: 15 residues. The CDR3 DNA sequence: TGTGCCAGTAGTATAGTTAGGGACTCCGCCTACGAGCAGTACTTC. It is translated as CASSIVRDSAYEQYF.

The chain links TRBV4-3 to TRBJ1-1; 7 bases agree with TRBD1. The CDR3 consists of 14 residues. Trimming removed 4 bases from V and 5 bases from J; junction bases left unmatched: 7. The germline gives CDR1 LGHNA, CDR2 YSLEER. The CDR3 sequence: CASSRTGVNTEAFF. DNA for the CDR3: TGCGCCAGCAGCCGCACAGGGGTAAATACTGAAGCTTTCTTT.

The V gene is TRBV29-1, the J gene TRBJ2-2; 8 positions match TRBD1. CDR3 size: 13 residues. V dropped 6 bases and J dropped 5; count of bases not matched to a gene: 5. CDR1 and CDR2 from the germline V gene are SQVTM and ANQGSEA. The CDR3 sequence: CSVRTGRTGELFF. CDR3 nucleotides: TGCAGCGTAAGGACAGGGCGGACCGGGGAGCTGTTTTTT.

The chain uses TRBV12-3 or TRBV12-4 and TRBJ2-7; tentatively, D is TRBD1 (6 bases). This CDR3 is built from 13 residues. V was trimmed by 8 bases and J by 8 bases, leaving 19 bases between them. CDR3 nucleotide sequence: TGTGCCAGCCAAGGGGGACCGGGTTTGAAGCAGTACTTC. Translation gives CASQGGPGLKQYF.

This chain links TRBV30 with TRBJ2-7; the match to TRBD1 covers 8 bases. Germline V CDR1 and CDR2: GTSNPN, SVGIG (reference sequence). CDR3 size: 13 residues. V gave up 0 bases and J gave up 5 bases; unmatched junction bases: 3. The CDR3 DNA sequence: TGTGCCTGGAGTGTACAGGGGGTGGACGAGCAGTACTTC. It codes for CAWSVQGVDEQYF.

In this sample, this clone turned up a few times. The rearrangement uses TRBV12-3 or TRBV12-4 and TRBJ2-7, with TRBD2 matching over 7 bases. This CDR3 spans 13 amino acids. V lost 6 bases, J lost 6 bases, and 8 bases stayed unmatched. The CDR3 loop is CASSLGRSGEQYF. DNA for the CDR3: TGTGCCAGCAGCCTCGGGAGGTCCGGCGAGCAGTACTTC.

V is TRBV6-2 or TRBV6-3 and J is TRBJ1-5; TRBD1 is a possible D gene (6 bases). This CDR3 is 13 amino acids long. CDR1 is MNHEY and CDR2 is SVGEGT in the germline V gene. V lost 4 bases and J 11 bases, leaving 15 bases between the germline ends. CDR3 DNA sequence: TGTGCCAGCAGTTCACAGGGACCTCATACCCAGCATTTT. Its protein is CASSSQGPHTQHF.

The V call is TRBV2, the J call TRBJ2-1; a weak D match, TRBD2 (7 bases). V shed 4 bases and J shed 5 bases, with 21 bases lying between them. CDR3 size: 17 residues. Germline CDR1 is SNHLY and CDR2 is FYNNEI. The CDR3 DNA follows: TGTGCCAGCAGTGGCCCTCCCCTTGCGGGGGCCCACAATGAGCAGTTCTTC. It encodes CASSGPPLAGAHNEQFF.

V gene TRBV18 combines with J gene TRBJ1-2; TRBD1 might be the D (6 bases). CDR3 length equals 13 residues. Germline V gives CDR1 KGHSH, CDR2 LQKENI. The V and J ends lost 3 bases and 4 bases respectively, with 9 bases between them. The CDR3 loop reads CASSPDRSYGYTF. CDR3 DNA sequence: TGTGCCAGCTCACCTGACAGGTCCTATGGCTACACCTTC. Complete variable domain (other parts from reference TRBV18 and TRBJ1-2): NAGVMQNPRHLVRRRGQEARLRCSPMKGHSHVYWYRQLPEEGLKFMVYLQKENIIDESGMPKERFSAEFPKEGPSILRIQQVVRGDSAAYFCASSPDRSYGYTFGSGTRLTVV.

The rearrangement uses TRBV12-5 and TRBJ2-3; D not resolved. Germline lookup yields CDR1 LGHNT and CDR2 FRNRAP. The CDR3 has 17 residues. V was clipped by 2 bases and J by 2 bases, with 17 bases between them. The chain's CDR3 is CASGLLESWQYTDTQYF. The CDR3 nucleotides read TGTGCTAGTGGTTTGCTCGAATCATGGCAATACACAGATACGCAGTATTTT.

The chain uses TRBV19 and TRBJ1-5; tentatively, D is TRBD1 (5 bases). Germline CDR1 LNHDA, CDR2 SQIVND (reference sequence). Trimming pared 3 bases from V and 4 bases from J, leaving 10 bases between. The CDR3 has 14 amino acids. CDR3 nucleotides: TGTGCCAGTAGTATGGTTAGGGGAAATCAGCCCCAGCATTTT. Translation: CASSMVRGNQPQHF.

This chain uses TRBV9 with TRBJ2-1; weak D call: TRBD2 (5 bases). V lost 0 bases and J 9 bases, leaving 19 bases between the germline ends. The CDR3 extends over 16 amino acids. Germline CDR1 SGDLS, CDR2 YYNGEE. The CDR3 sequence: CASSVESSITLGEQFF. The CDR3 DNA follows: TGTGCCAGCAGCGTAGAATCTAGCATAACATTAGGTGAGCAGTTCTTC.

The chain is built from TRBV19 and TRBJ2-1; TRBD1 is a possible D gene (6 bases). Germline V gene data show CDR1 as LNHDA and CDR2 as SQIVND (reference sequence). Trimming stripped 4 bases from V and 0 bases from J, with 13 bases between. CDR3 size: 16 residues. In nucleotides, the CDR3 is TGTGCCAGTAGTAGGACAGTAATAGCCTCCTACAATGAGCAGTTCTTC. It codes for CASSRTVIASYNEQFF.

The chain uses TRBV19 and TRBJ2-2, with D possibly being TRBD1 (6 bases). There are 22 residues in the CDR3. Germline-derived CDR1 and CDR2 are LNHDA and SQIVND (reference sequence). Trimming removed 1 base at V and 3 bases at J, with 30 bases between. The DNA for the CDR3 is TGTGCCAGTAGTATAGGAGGGGTGTGGGGGACACATCCTTCACGCGACACCGGGGAGCTGTTTTTT. Its protein is CASSIGGVWGTHPSRDTGELFF.

The chain joins TRBV24-1 to TRBJ2-1; 11 nucleotides agree with TRBD2. V was clipped by 4 bases and J by 4 bases; unmatched bases: 5. There are 16 residues in the CDR3. Germline V gene sequence: CDR1 KGHDR, CDR2 SFDVKD. The CDR3 bases are TGTGCCACCAGTGACCCTACTAGCGGGGGTTACAATGAGCAGTTCTTC. Its protein is CATSDPTSGGYNEQFF.

The chain employs TRBV6-6 and TRBJ1-3; 8 bases align to TRBD1. CDR3 length equals 14 residues. The ends lost 6 bases at V and 3 bases at J; junction bases unmatched: 4. Germline CDR1 is MNHNY and CDR2 is SVGAGI (reference sequence). The CDR3 loop reads CASRSGGFGNTIYF. CDR3 bases: TGTGCCAGCAGATCAGGGGGCTTTGGAAACACCATATATTTT.

The rearrangement links TRBV4-2 to TRBJ2-3; D perhaps matches TRBD2 (5 bases). Germline V gene lookup returns CDR1 LGHNA and CDR2 YNFKEQ. This CDR3 comprises 15 residues. V was shortened by 1 base and J by 0 bases, with 8 bases between the two germline ends. The CDR3 sequence: CASSQVPGSTDTQYF. Written as DNA, the CDR3 is TGTGCCAGCAGCCAAGTTCCGGGGAGCACAGATACGCAGTATTTT.

The V gene is TRBV5-4, the J gene TRBJ2-5; 7 bases fit TRBD1. Germline CDR1 and CDR2: SGHNT and YYREEE (reference sequence). The CDR3 runs 14 residues. J gave up 4 bases and V 5 bases, and 8 bases lay outside the gene matches. The CDR3 loop is CASSSDRLGETQYF. In DNA, the CDR3 is TGTGCCAGCAGTTCGGACAGGTTGGGAGAGACCCAGTACTTC.